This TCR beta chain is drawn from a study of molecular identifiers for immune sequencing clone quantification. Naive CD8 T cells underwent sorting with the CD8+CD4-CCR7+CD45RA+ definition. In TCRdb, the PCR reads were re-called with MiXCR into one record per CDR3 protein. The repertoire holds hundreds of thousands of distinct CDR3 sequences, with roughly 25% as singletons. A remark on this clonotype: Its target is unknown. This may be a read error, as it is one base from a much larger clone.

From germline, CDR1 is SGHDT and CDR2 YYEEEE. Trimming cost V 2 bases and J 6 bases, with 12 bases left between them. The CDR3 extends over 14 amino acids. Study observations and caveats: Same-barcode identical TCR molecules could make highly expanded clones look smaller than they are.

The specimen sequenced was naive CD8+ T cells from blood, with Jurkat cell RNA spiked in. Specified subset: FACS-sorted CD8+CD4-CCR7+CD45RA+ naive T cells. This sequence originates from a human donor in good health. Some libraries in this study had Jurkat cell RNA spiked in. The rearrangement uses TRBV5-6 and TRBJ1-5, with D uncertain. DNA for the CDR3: TGTGCCAGCAGCTTCGGAACAGCGCGTCAGCCCCAGCATTTT. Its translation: CASSFGTARQPQHF.